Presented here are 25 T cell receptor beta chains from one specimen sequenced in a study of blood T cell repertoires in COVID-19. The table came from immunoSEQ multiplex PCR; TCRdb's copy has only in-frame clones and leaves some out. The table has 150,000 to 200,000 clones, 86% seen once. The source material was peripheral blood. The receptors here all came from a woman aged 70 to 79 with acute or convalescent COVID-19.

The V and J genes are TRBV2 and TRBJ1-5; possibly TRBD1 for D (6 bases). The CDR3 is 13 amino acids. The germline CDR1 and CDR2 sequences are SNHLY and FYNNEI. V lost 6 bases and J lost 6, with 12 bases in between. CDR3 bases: TGTGCCAGCAGCCCGGGACAAGGTCAGCCCCAGCATTTT. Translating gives CASSPGQGQPQHF.

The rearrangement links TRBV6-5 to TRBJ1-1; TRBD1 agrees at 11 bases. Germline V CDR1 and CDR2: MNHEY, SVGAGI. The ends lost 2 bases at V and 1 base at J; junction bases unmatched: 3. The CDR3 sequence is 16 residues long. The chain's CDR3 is CASSYRTGGRNTEAFF. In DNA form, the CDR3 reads TGTGCCAGCAGTTACAGGACAGGGGGCAGGAACACTGAAGCTTTCTTT.

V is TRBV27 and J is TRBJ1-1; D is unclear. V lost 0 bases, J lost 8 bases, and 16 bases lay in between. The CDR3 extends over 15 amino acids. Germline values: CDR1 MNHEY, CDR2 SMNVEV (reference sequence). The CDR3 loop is CASSLSRYRYLEAFF. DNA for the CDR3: TGTGCCAGCAGTTTATCTCGGTATAGATACCTAGAAGCTTTCTTT.

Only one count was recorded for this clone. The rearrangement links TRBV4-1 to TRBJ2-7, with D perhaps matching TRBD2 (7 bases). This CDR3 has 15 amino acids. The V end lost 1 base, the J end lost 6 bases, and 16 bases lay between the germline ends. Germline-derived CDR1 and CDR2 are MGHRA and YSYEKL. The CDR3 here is CASSQVYGGPPEQYF. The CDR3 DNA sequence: TGCGCCAGCAGCCAAGTTTACGGGGGGCCCCCCGAGCAGTACTTC.

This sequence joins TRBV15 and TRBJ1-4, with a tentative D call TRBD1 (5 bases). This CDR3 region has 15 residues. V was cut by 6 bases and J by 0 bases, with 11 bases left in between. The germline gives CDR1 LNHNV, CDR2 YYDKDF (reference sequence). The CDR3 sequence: CATRQGLATNEKLFF. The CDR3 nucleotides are TGTGCCACCAGGCAGGGCCTCGCAACTAATGAAAAACTGTTTTTT.

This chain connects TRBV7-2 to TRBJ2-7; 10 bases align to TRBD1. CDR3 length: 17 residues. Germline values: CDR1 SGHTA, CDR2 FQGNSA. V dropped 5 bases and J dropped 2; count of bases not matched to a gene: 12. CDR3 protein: CASSGGTGAGVAYEQYF. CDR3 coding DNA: TGTGCCAGCAGCGGCGGGACAGGGGCGGGTGTCGCCTACGAGCAGTACTTC.

CDR3 nucleotides: TGTGCCAGCAGCCAAGGAGACAGGGGCCCGGTGGATACGCAGTATTTT. Protein: CASSQGDRGPVDTQYF. J is TRBJ2-3 and V is TRBV4-2, with 8 bases that match TRBD1. The CDR3 length is 16 residues. Germline values: CDR1 LGHNA, CDR2 YNFKEQ. The ends lost 1 base at V and 6 bases at J; junction bases unmatched: 9.

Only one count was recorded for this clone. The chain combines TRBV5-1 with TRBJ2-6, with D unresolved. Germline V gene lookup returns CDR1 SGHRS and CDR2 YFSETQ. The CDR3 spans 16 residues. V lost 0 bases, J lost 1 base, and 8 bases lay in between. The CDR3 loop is CASSLASGSGANVLTF. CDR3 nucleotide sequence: TGCGCCAGCAGCTTGGCCAGTGGTTCTGGGGCCAACGTCCTGACTTTC.

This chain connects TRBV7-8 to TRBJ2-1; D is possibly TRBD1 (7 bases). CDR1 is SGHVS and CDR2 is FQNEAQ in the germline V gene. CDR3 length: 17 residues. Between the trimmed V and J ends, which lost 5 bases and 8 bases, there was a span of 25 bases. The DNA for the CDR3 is TGTGCCAGCAGCAAATCCGGGAGAGGGGGCAGATTAGATGAGCAGTTCTTC. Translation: CASSKSGRGGRLDEQFF.

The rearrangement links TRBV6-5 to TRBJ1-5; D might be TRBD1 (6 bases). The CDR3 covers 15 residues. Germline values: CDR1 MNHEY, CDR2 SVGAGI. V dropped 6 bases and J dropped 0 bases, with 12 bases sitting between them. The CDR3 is CASRGGGSSNQPQHF. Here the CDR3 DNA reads TGTGCCAGCAGAGGGGGGGGGAGTAGCAATCAGCCCCAGCATTTT.

The CDR3 region has the DNA TGTGCCAGCAGCCATGAACGTCGGGACAGGAGAACTCCAGGAGAGACCCAGTACTTC. Its translation: CASSHERRDRRTPGETQYF. J is TRBJ2-5 and V is TRBV12-1; the table gives TRBD1 as D, unverified against the DNA. TRBV12-1 is designated a pseudogene. The CDR3 is 19 residues long.

The CDR3 sequence: CASSLVPGLWYGYTF. The CDR3 DNA follows: TGTGCCAGCAGCTTGGTTCCAGGGCTGTGGTATGGCTACACCTTC. The chain combines TRBV5-6 with TRBJ1-2, with a possible D match to TRBD1 (5 bases). CDR1 and CDR2 (germline): SGHDT, YYEEEE. V lost 0 bases, J lost 5 bases, and 14 bases lay in between. There are 15 residues in the CDR3.

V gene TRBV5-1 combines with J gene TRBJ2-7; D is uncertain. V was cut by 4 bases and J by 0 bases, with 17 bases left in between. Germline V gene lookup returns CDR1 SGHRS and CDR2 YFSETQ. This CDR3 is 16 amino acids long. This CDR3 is CASSQAPSADSYEQYF. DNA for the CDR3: TGCGCCAGCAGCCAGGCCCCCTCGGCAGACTCCTACGAGCAGTACTTC.

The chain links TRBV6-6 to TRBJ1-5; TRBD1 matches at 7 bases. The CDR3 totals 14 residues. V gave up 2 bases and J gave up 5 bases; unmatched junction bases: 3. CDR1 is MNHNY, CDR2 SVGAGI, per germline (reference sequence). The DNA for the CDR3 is TGTGCCAGCAGTTACAGGGGGCTCGATCAGCCCCAGCATTTT. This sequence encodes CASSYRGLDQPQHF.

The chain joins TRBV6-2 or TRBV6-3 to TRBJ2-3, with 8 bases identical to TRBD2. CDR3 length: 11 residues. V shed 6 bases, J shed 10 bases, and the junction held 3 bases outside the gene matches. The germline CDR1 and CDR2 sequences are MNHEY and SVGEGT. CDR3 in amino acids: CASSLAGAQYF. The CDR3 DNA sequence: TGTGCCAGCAGCCTAGCGGGTGCGCAGTATTTT.

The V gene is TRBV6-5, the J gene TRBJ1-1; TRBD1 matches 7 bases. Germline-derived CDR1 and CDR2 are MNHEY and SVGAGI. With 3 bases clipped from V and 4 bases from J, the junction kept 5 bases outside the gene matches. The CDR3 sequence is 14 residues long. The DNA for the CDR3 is TGTGCCAGCAGTTATGGCCGACAGGGCACTGAAGCTTTCTTT. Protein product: CASSYGRQGTEAFF.

In DNA form, the CDR3 reads TGTGCCAGCAGCACGGGGGGCCAGACCCGAGAGACCCAGTACTTC. Its protein is CASSTGGQTRETQYF. V usage is TRBV9 and J usage is TRBJ2-5, with a tentative D call TRBD2 (7 bases). This CDR3 has 15 amino acids. The V gene's germline CDR1 is SGDLS and CDR2 YYNGEE. Trimming took off 4 bases at V and 4 bases at J, with 17 bases between the two ends.

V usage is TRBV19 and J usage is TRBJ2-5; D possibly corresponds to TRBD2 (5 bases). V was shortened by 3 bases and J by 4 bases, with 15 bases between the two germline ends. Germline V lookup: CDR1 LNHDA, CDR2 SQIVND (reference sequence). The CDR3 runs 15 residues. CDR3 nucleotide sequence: TGTGCCAGTAGTATGGACGGAGGAGGTACAGAGACCCAGTACTTC. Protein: CASSMDGGGTETQYF. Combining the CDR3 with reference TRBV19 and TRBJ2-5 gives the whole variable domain DGGITQSPKYLFRKEGQNVTLSCEQNLNHDAMYWYRQDPGQGLRLIYYSQIVNDFQKGDIAEGYSVSREKKESFPLTVTSAQKNPTAFYLCASSMDGGGTETQYFGPGTRLLVL.

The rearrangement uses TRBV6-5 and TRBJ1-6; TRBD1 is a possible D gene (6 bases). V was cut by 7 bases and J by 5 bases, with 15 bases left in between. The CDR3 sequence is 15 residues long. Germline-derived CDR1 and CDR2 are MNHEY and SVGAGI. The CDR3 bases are TGTGCCAGCATCAAAGGGGGATCTCATAATTCACCCCTCCACTTT. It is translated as CASIKGGSHNSPLHF.

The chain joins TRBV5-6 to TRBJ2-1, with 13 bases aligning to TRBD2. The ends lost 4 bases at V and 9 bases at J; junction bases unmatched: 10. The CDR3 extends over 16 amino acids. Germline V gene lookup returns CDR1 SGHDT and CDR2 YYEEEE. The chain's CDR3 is CASSLRTSGSPGEQFF. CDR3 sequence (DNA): TGTGCCAGCAGCCTCCGGACTAGCGGGAGTCCTGGTGAGCAGTTCTTC.

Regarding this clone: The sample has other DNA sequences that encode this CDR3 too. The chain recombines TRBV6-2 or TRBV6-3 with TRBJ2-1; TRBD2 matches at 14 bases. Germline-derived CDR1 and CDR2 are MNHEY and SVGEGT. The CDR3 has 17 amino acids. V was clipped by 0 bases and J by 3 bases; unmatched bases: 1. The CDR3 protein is CASSYSGLAGVYNEQFF. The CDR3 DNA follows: TGTGCCAGCAGTTACTCGGGACTAGCGGGAGTCTACAATGAGCAGTTCTTC.

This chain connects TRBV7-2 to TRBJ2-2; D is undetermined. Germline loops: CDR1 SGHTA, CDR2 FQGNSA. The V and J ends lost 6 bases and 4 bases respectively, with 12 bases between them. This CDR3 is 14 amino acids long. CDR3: CASSPRVGTGELFF. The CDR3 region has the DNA TGTGCCAGCAGTCCCCGAGTTGGCACCGGGGAGCTGTTTTTT.

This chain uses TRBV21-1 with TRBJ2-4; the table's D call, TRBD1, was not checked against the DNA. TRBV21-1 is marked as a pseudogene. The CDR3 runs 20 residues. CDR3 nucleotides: TGTGCCAGCAGCAAAGAAGGGGGACAGGGGCCCCCTTTAGCCAAAAACATTCAGTACTTC. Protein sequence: CASSKEGGQGPPLAKNIQYF.

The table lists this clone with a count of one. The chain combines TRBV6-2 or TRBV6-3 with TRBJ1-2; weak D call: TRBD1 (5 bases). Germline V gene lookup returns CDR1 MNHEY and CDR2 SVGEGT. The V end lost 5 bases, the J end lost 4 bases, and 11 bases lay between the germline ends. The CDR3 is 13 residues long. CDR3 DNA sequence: TGTGCCAGCAGTCCACAGGATACCTATGGCTACACCTTC. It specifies CASSPQDTYGYTF.

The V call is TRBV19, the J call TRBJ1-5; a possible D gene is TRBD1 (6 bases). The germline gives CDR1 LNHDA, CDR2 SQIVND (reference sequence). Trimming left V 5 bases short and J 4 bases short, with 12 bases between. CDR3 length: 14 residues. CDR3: CASSFTGQNQPQHF. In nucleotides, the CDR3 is TGTGCCAGTAGTTTCACAGGGCAGAATCAGCCCCAGCATTTT.